Shown below are 31 T cell receptor beta chains from a single sample sequenced in a study of shared clonotypes between healthy human individuals. The protocol was immunoSEQ multiplex PCR, while the TCRdb copy is restricted to in-frame clones and leaves out a portion. The sample lists under 1,900,000 clones, just under 99% occurring once. The sequenced sample was naive CD4+ T cells sorted from blood. As for subset: CD45RA+ positively selected. Source of these receptors: a man aged 25 to 45 in good health.

The CDR3 DNA reads as TGTGCCAGCACCTCCGGGGGATTCAATCAGCCCCAGCATTTT. This encodes CASTSGGFNQPQHF. The chain is built from TRBV2 and TRBJ1-5; the D gene is possibly TRBD1 (5 bases). The germline V and J ends were trimmed by 7 bases and 3 bases, with 13 bases remaining between them. Germline CDR1 and CDR2: SNHLY and FYNNEI. The CDR3 sequence is 14 residues long.

This sequence joins TRBV4-2 and TRBJ2-1; 11 bases align to TRBD2. This CDR3 is 16 amino acids long. Germline V gene data show CDR1 as LGHNA and CDR2 as YNFKEQ. The ends lost 4 bases at V and 8 bases at J; junction bases unmatched: 10. CDR3: CASSPQSSGRAHEQFF. The DNA of the CDR3 is TGTGCCAGCAGCCCACAGAGTAGCGGGAGGGCGCATGAGCAGTTCTTC.

The chain employs TRBV13 and TRBJ2-1; 7 nucleotides agree with TRBD2. V lost 5 bases, J lost 8 bases, and 15 bases stayed unmatched. CDR1 is PRHDT and CDR2 is FYEKMQ in the germline V gene (reference sequence). There are 16 residues in the CDR3. Here the CDR3 DNA reads TGTGCCAGCAGCAGAAGACTAGCCCTTTCCAATCATGAGCAGTTCTTC. It yields the protein CASSRRLALSNHEQFF.

The DNA for the CDR3 is TGTGCCTGGAGTGTACACGGACTGAACACTGAAGCTTTCTTT. It specifies CAWSVHGLNTEAFF. The chain employs TRBV30 and TRBJ1-1; D call uncertain. Germline V gene lookup returns CDR1 GTSNPN and CDR2 SVGIG (reference sequence). Trimming took off 0 bases at V and 0 bases at J, with 8 bases between the two ends. This CDR3 is 14 amino acids long.

The chain links TRBV19 to TRBJ2-7, with a possible D match to TRBD1 (6 bases). The CDR3 has 13 residues. V gave up 4 bases and J gave up 3 bases, with 10 bases separating them. Germline V gene sequence: CDR1 LNHDA, CDR2 SQIVND (reference sequence). CDR3 sequence reads: CASSRTDHYEQYF. CDR3 in DNA: TGTGCCAGTAGTAGGACAGATCACTACGAGCAGTACTTC.

This chain connects TRBV18 to TRBJ2-7, with 9 bases aligning to TRBD1. CDR1 and CDR2 (germline): KGHSH, LQKENI. V dropped 3 bases and J dropped 6; count of bases not matched to a gene: 9. The CDR3 is 15 residues long. The CDR3 spells CASSPGTGRGSEQYF. The DNA for the CDR3 is TGTGCCAGCTCACCGGGGACAGGGAGGGGATCCGAGCAGTACTTC.

The CDR3 DNA sequence: TGTGCCAGCAGTTTTGACCGGTGGCGCGAGCAGTACTTC. Residues: CASSFDRWREQYF. V and J are TRBV28 and TRBJ2-7; D gene unclear. V lost 3 bases and J lost 6, with 12 bases in between. Per the germline V gene, CDR1 is MDHEN and CDR2 is SYDVKM. This CDR3 is 13 amino acids long.

The chain joins TRBV11-2 to TRBJ2-1; 14 nucleotides agree with TRBD2. The V and J ends lost 2 bases and 4 bases, in that order; junction bases with no gene match: 7. CDR1 is SGHAT and CDR2 is FQNNGV in the germline V gene. The CDR3 loop spans 18 amino acids. CDR3 amino acids: CASSLLRTSGRSYNEQFF. The CDR3 DNA sequence: TGTGCCAGCAGCTTACTCCGGACTAGCGGGAGGTCTTACAATGAGCAGTTCTTC.

This clone is a singleton in its sample. The chain couples TRBV7-9 to TRBJ1-5; D might be TRBD1 (6 bases). Trimming shortened V by 5 bases and J by 2 bases, and 13 bases separated the two germline ends. This CDR3 comprises 15 residues. The germline gives CDR1 SEHNR, CDR2 FQNEAQ (reference sequence). The CDR3 spells CASSKGGEGNQPQHF. The CDR3 DNA sequence: TGTGCCAGCAGCAAGGGGGGAGAGGGCAATCAGCCCCAGCATTTT. The variable domain in full, with the rest retrieved from reference TRBV7-9 and TRBJ1-5, is DTGVSQNPRHKITKRGQNVTFRCDPISEHNRLYWYRQTLGQGPEFLTYFQNEAQLEKSRLLSDRFSAERPKGSFSTLEIQRTEQGDSAMYLCASSKGGEGNQPQHFGDGTRLSIL.

The rearrangement joins TRBV9 to TRBJ2-1; 9 bases are a match to TRBD2. From germline, CDR1 is SGDLS and CDR2 YYNGEE. Unmatched junction bases numbered 9, after V lost 0 bases and J lost 8 bases. The CDR3 consists of 16 residues. The CDR3 here is CASSVGDLAGVDEQFF. The DNA of the CDR3 is TGTGCCAGCAGCGTAGGTGACTTAGCGGGAGTGGATGAGCAGTTCTTC.

The V gene is TRBV11-2, the J gene TRBJ2-1, with D tentatively TRBD2 (6 bases). The CDR3 length is 13 residues. Trimming cost V 4 bases and J 10 bases, with 14 bases left between them. The germline CDR1 and CDR2 sequences are SGHAT and FQNNGV. The CDR3 spells CASSSPLLAEQFF. CDR3 nucleotide sequence: TGTGCCAGCAGCTCCCCCCTCCTAGCGGAGCAGTTCTTC.

The chain couples TRBV29-1 to TRBJ1-3; no clear D gene. V lost 0 bases and J lost 0, with 6 bases in between. This CDR3 contains 14 residues. Per the germline V gene, CDR1 is SQVTM and CDR2 is ANQGSEA. Written as DNA, the CDR3 is TGCAGCGTTGAAGAGGCAAACTCTGGAAACACCATATATTTT. Amino acids: CSVEEANSGNTIYF.

The rearrangement uses TRBV9 and TRBJ2-1; 9 bases are shared with TRBD1. The V gene's germline CDR1 is SGDLS and CDR2 YYNGEE. The CDR3 spans 17 residues. Trimming removed 3 bases from V and 5 bases from J; junction bases left unmatched: 12. CDR3 DNA: TGTGCCAGCAGCGCAGAGGGGGGACAGGGACGGGACAATGAGCAGTTCTTC. Translation: CASSAEGGQGRDNEQFF.

V usage is TRBV27 and J usage is TRBJ2-1; 9 bases map to TRBD2. V lost 3 bases and J lost 7; bases outside the gene matches: 4. Germline assignment: CDR1 MNHEY and CDR2 SMNVEV (reference sequence). The CDR3 totals 14 residues. The CDR3 sequence: CASSLAGGSNEQFF. The CDR3 DNA sequence: TGTGCCAGCAGTTTGGCGGGAGGGTCTAATGAGCAGTTCTTC.

The chain joins TRBV10-1 to TRBJ2-3, with 10 bases that match TRBD2. This CDR3 is built from 15 residues. The V gene end was trimmed by 1 base and the J gene end by 4 bases; junction bases not matched to a gene: 2. Germline V lookup: CDR1 WNHNN, CDR2 SYGVQD (reference sequence). CDR3 protein: CASSEFGLAADTQYF. The DNA for the CDR3 is TGCGCCAGCAGTGAGTTCGGACTAGCGGCAGATACGCAGTATTTT.

The chain combines TRBV28 with TRBJ2-7; unclear D gene. The CDR3 sequence is 12 residues long. With 6 bases removed from V and 8 bases from J, the gap between germline ends came to 14 bases. Germline V lookup: CDR1 MDHEN, CDR2 SYDVKM. As DNA, the CDR3 is TGTGCCAGCAGACCCCTCCAGGCGAAGCAGTACTTC. It codes for CASRPLQAKQYF.

The chain combines TRBV28 with TRBJ1-5, with TRBD1 matching over 12 bases. Germline V gene lookup returns CDR1 MDHEN and CDR2 SYDVKM. The V segment lost 3 bases and the J segment 5 bases; nucleotides outside the gene matches: 2. The CDR3 contains 15 residues. The chain's CDR3 is CASSFGTGGHQPQHF. The CDR3 DNA is TGTGCCAGCAGTTTCGGGACAGGGGGCCATCAGCCCCAGCATTTT.

The chain links TRBV7-9 to TRBJ2-2; no clear D gene. This CDR3 spans 16 amino acids. CDR1 SEHNR and CDR2 FQNEAQ come from the germline V gene (reference sequence). Trimming removed 5 bases at V and 4 bases at J, with 17 bases between. CDR3: CASSPRSKFSTGELFF. The CDR3 DNA is TGTGCCAGCAGCCCTAGGTCGAAGTTCTCCACCGGGGAGCTGTTTTTT. Full variable domain (missing parts from reference TRBV7-9 and TRBJ2-2): DTGVSQNPRHKITKRGQNVTFRCDPISEHNRLYWYRQTLGQGPEFLTYFQNEAQLEKSRLLSDRFSAERPKGSFSTLEIQRTEQGDSAMYLCASSPRSKFSTGELFFGEGSRLTVL.

The V and J genes are TRBV7-9 and TRBJ2-1; 11 bases agree with TRBD1. Germline V gene sequence: CDR1 SEHNR, CDR2 FQNEAQ (reference sequence). V dropped 1 base and J dropped 10; count of bases not matched to a gene: 6. The CDR3 spans 15 residues. This CDR3 is CASSLGTGGNWEQFF. CDR3 in DNA: TGTGCCAGCAGCTTAGGGACAGGGGGCAATTGGGAGCAGTTCTTC.

The J gene is TRBJ2-7, the V gene TRBV2, with D perhaps matching TRBD2 (6 bases). The CDR3 length is 15 residues. V was trimmed by 4 bases and J by 2 bases, leaving 15 bases between them. Germline V gene data show CDR1 as SNHLY and CDR2 as FYNNEI. Here the CDR3 DNA reads TGTGCCAGCAGTGGGAAGAAGGACTACACCTACGAGCAGTACTTC. Residues: CASSGKKDYTYEQYF.

V usage is TRBV10-1 and J usage is TRBJ2-1, with TRBD1 as a possible D gene (5 bases). Trimming cost V 1 base and J 5 bases, with 12 bases left between them. CDR1 and CDR2 from the germline V gene are WNHNN and SYGVQD (reference sequence). This CDR3 spans 15 amino acids. Written as DNA, the CDR3 is TGCGCCAGCAGTGAGTTTGGACAAGGTGACAATGAGCAGTTCTTC. Its protein product is CASSEFGQGDNEQFF.

The chain carries TRBV5-1 and TRBJ1-2; a weak D match, TRBD1 (6 bases). The CDR3 is made up of 13 amino acids. The germline V gene encodes CDR1 SGHRS and CDR2 YFSETQ. Trimming stripped 2 bases from V and 6 bases from J, with 11 bases between. The CDR3 loop reads CASSFDRSNGYTF. CDR3 sequence (DNA): TGCGCCAGCAGCTTCGACAGGAGTAATGGCTACACCTTC.

The V call is TRBV19, the J call TRBJ2-2, with 7 nucleotides matching TRBD2. The CDR3 is 16 amino acids. Germline V gene data show CDR1 as LNHDA and CDR2 as SQIVND (reference sequence). Trimming took 2 bases from V and 0 from J; bases not matched to a gene: 3. The CDR3 here is CASSIPSGANTGELFF. In DNA form, the CDR3 reads TGTGCCAGTAGTATACCCAGCGGGGCGAACACCGGGGAGCTGTTTTTT.

The chain employs TRBV7-2 and TRBJ2-7; TRBD1 agrees at 12 bases. The CDR3 loop spans 14 amino acids. The ends lost 5 bases at V and 5 bases at J; junction bases unmatched: 4. Germline assignment: CDR1 SGHTA and CDR2 FQGNSA. CDR3 in amino acids: CASSPGQGADEQYF. CDR3 nucleotide sequence: TGTGCCAGCAGCCCGGGACAGGGGGCGGACGAGCAGTACTTC. Together with reference TRBV7-2 and TRBJ2-7, the CDR3 gives the full variable domain: GAGVSQSPSNKVTEKGKDVELRCDPISGHTALYWYRQSLGQGLEFLIYFQGNSAPDKSGLPSDRFSAERTGGSVSTLTIQRTQQEDSAVYLCASSPGQGADEQYFGPGTRLTVT.

This chain links TRBV10-1 with TRBJ2-1; 7 bases are a match to TRBD2. The CDR3 length is 15 residues. With 6 bases clipped from V and 0 bases from J, the junction kept 5 bases outside the gene matches. The germline V gene has CDR1 WNHNN and CDR2 SYGVQD (reference sequence). CDR3 nucleotide sequence: TGCGCCAGCAGCGCCACGGGAGGCTCCTACAATGAGCAGTTCTTC. Translating it yields CASSATGGSYNEQFF.

The chain links TRBV25-1 to TRBJ2-5; D ambiguous. Germline V gene data show CDR1 as MGHDK and CDR2 as SYGVNS. V was pared by 3 bases and J by 4 bases, with 9 bases between. The CDR3 totals 13 residues. In DNA form, the CDR3 reads TGTGCCAGCAGTGAGAAGATCCGAGAGACCCAGTACTTC. Amino acids: CASSEKIRETQYF.

This chain links TRBV7-3 with TRBJ2-1; D unresolved. Germline V gene data show CDR1 as SGHTA and CDR2 as FQGTGA. The length of the CDR3 is 12 residues. The V gene lost 3 bases and the J gene lost 6 bases, with 6 bases spanning the gap. CDR3 region: CASSLVANEQFF. The DNA for the CDR3 is TGTGCCAGCAGCTTGGTCGCCAATGAGCAGTTCTTC. The full variable domain, rest sourced from reference TRBV7-3 and TRBJ2-1, is GAGVSQTPSNKVTEKGKYVELRCDPISGHTALYWYRQSLGQGPEFLIYFQGTGAADDSGLPNDRFFAVRPEGSVSTLKIQRTERGDSAVYLCASSLVANEQFFGPGTRLTVL.

This sequence joins TRBV5-1 and TRBJ1-2; no clear D gene. The CDR3 runs 15 residues. V was trimmed by 0 bases and J by 4 bases, leaving 13 bases between them. The germline CDR1 and CDR2 sequences are SGHRS and YFSETQ. The CDR3 is CASSLASDGLYGYTF. The CDR3, as DNA: TGCGCCAGCAGCTTGGCATCGGACGGACTCTATGGCTACACCTTC.

The chain has TRBV30 and TRBJ2-2, with 9 positions matching TRBD2. The CDR3 covers 15 residues. Germline V gives CDR1 GTSNPN, CDR2 SVGIG (reference sequence). V was clipped by 7 bases and J by 4 bases; unmatched bases: 10. This chain's CDR3 is CASNGGRAVTGELFF. CDR3 sequence (DNA): TGTGCCTCGAATGGCGGGAGGGCCGTCACCGGGGAGCTGTTTTTT.

The J gene is TRBJ1-3, the V gene TRBV4-3; no reliable D call. The CDR3 sequence is 13 residues long. Germline lookup yields CDR1 LGHNA and CDR2 YSLEER. The V gene lost 1 base and the J gene lost 2 bases, with 3 bases spanning the gap. CDR3 in amino acids: CASSQVPGNTIYF. CDR3 nucleotide sequence: TGCGCCAGCAGCCAAGTTCCTGGAAACACCATATATTTT.

This clone was seen just once. This rearrangement joins TRBV27 to TRBJ2-1; D not certain. Germline loops: CDR1 MNHEY, CDR2 SMNVEV (reference sequence). The V and J ends lost 5 bases and 7 bases respectively, with 15 bases between them. CDR3 size: 14 residues. CDR3 nucleotide sequence: TGTGCCAGCAGTCCCTCCCCTCTGTATAATGAGCAGTTCTTC. It specifies CASSPSPLYNEQFF.